The clone carrying this TCR beta chain is a singleton in its sample. No antigen is known for it. CDR1 and CDR2 (germline): LGHNA, YSLEER. This CDR3 has 16 residues. V was clipped by 1 base and J by 8 bases; unmatched bases: 9. This entry comes from a study of T-cell memory formation after mild COVID-19. TCRdb re-derived calls from the 5' RACE reads in MiXCR, one entry per CDR3 protein. The repertoire consists of fewer than 200,000 distinct CDR3 sequences, with approximately 13% occurring once and the leading ten covering approximately 3.3%. Points from the study as a whole: Pre-infection memory contained some responding clones, which suggested that cross-reactive memory had joined. Clones contracting across day 15 to 85 had a balanced CD4/CD8 profile; later expanding clones leaned CD4+. Nothing showed for sure that second-wave clones peaking on day 37 were SARS-CoV-2 specific.

The sequencing input was PBMCs or a T cell subset sorted from them (not recorded which). This TCR derives from a man younger than 35 who had mild COVID-19 (a few samples of this study predate the infection). Cell type and time point are not known. The V gene is TRBV4-3, the J gene TRBJ1-4, with TRBD1 matching 8 bases. CDR3 in amino acids: CASSQGAGQGGEKLFF. CDR3 nucleotide sequence: TGCGCCAGCAGCCAAGGGGCAGGACAGGGAGGGGAAAAACTGTTTTTT.